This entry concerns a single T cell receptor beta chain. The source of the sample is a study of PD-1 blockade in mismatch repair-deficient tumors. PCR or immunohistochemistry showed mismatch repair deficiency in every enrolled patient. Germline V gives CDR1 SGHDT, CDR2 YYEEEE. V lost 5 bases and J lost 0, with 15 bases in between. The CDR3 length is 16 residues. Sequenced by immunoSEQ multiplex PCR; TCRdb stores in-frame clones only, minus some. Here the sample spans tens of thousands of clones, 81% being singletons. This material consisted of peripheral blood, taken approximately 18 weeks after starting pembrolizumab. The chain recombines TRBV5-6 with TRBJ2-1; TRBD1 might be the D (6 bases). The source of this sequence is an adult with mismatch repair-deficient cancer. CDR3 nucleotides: TGTGCCAGCAGTTACAGGGACGCGAGCTCCTACAATGAGCAGTTCTTC. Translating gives CASSYRDASSYNEQFF.